Shown below are 8 T cell receptor beta chains from a single sample sequenced in a study of blood T cell repertoires in COVID-19. The protocol was immunoSEQ multiplex PCR, while the TCRdb copy is restricted to in-frame clones and leaves out a portion. The sample has hundreds of thousands of clones, about 83% seen once. Sequencing was done on a sample of peripheral blood. All receptors derive from a woman aged 25 to 45 with COVID-19, enrolled during active disease.

V and J are TRBV3-1 (or the pseudogene TRBV3-2) and TRBJ2-7; 11 bases are a match to TRBD2. This CDR3 comprises 16 residues. Germline V gene lookup returns CDR1 LGHDT and CDR2 YNNKEL (reference sequence). The V gene end was trimmed by 1 base and the J gene end by 4 bases; junction bases not matched to a gene: 6. The CDR3 coding sequence is TGTGCCAGCAGCCAAGGGCTAGCGGGGGGTGTATACGAGCAGTACTTC. This encodes CASSQGLAGGVYEQYF.

This sequence joins TRBV19 and TRBJ2-7, with 9 nucleotides matching TRBD2. The V gene end was trimmed by 4 bases and the J gene end by 4 bases; junction bases not matched to a gene: 5. Per germline, CDR1 LNHDA and CDR2 SQIVND (reference sequence). The CDR3 totals 14 residues. CDR3 loop: CASSTASGEYEQYF. The CDR3 DNA reads TGTGCCAGTAGTACGGCTAGCGGGGAATACGAGCAGTACTTC.

This chain connects TRBV12-3 or TRBV12-4 to TRBJ2-5; possibly TRBD2 for D (5 bases). The CDR3 loop spans 13 amino acids. V was shortened by 4 bases and J by 5 bases, with 11 bases between the two germline ends. CDR3 amino acids: CASSSRGSETQYF. CDR3 nucleotide sequence: TGTGCCAGCAGTTCAAGAGGGTCGGAGACCCAGTACTTC.

This chain joins TRBV6-6 and TRBJ2-1; TRBD1 might be the D (6 bases). Per germline, CDR1 MNHNY and CDR2 SVGAGI (reference sequence). The CDR3 loop spans 13 amino acids. V lost 8 bases and J 3 bases, leaving 11 bases between the germline ends. The CDR3 loop reads CASSQGLYNEQFF. CDR3 coding DNA: TGTGCCAGCTCCCAGGGGCTCTACAATGAGCAGTTCTTC.

The chain employs TRBV11-2 and TRBJ2-1, with TRBD1 matching over 10 bases. Germline V gene data show CDR1 as SGHAT and CDR2 as FQNNGV. V shed 4 bases and J 6 bases; nucleotides not matched to a gene: 9. There are 16 residues in the CDR3. The CDR3 bases are TGTGCCAGCAGCTCCCGGGACAGGGGAAACCCCAATGAGCAGTTCTTC. Protein: CASSSRDRGNPNEQFF. Full variable domain (missing parts from reference TRBV11-2 and TRBJ2-1): EAGVAQSPRYKIIEKRQSVAFWCNPISGHATLYWYQQILGQGPKLLIQFQNNGVVDDSQLPKDRFSAERLKGVDSTLKIQPAKLEDSAVYLCASSSRDRGNPNEQFFGPGTRLTVL.

The CDR3 nucleotides are TGTGCCAGCAGCGCCCGGACAGGCACAGATACGCAGTATTTT. This encodes CASSARTGTDTQYF. V usage is TRBV9 and J usage is TRBJ2-3, with D possibly matching TRBD1 (6 bases). Per the germline V gene, CDR1 is SGDLS and CDR2 is YYNGEE. This CDR3 comprises 14 residues. V shed 3 bases and J shed 1 base, with 9 bases lying between them. The variable domain in full, completed from reference TRBV9 and TRBJ2-3, reads DSGVTQTPKHLITATGQRVTLRCSPRSGDLSVYWYQQSLDQGLQFLIQYYNGEERAKGNILERFSAQQFPDLHSELNLSSLELGDSALYFCASSARTGTDTQYFGPGTRLTVL.

The chain couples TRBV7-2 to TRBJ1-6; no reliable D call. The V gene lost 2 bases and the J gene lost 9 bases, with 11 bases spanning the gap. Germline assignment: CDR1 SGHTA and CDR2 FQGNSA. CDR3 length equals 14 residues. The CDR3: CASSLHPSGSPLHF. The CDR3 DNA sequence: TGTGCCAGCAGCTTACACCCCAGTGGTTCACCCCTCCACTTT.

The V gene is TRBV7-9, the J gene TRBJ2-3; TRBD2 aligns across 10 bases. V shed 1 base, J shed 4 bases, and the junction held 5 bases outside the gene matches. Germline CDR1 SEHNR, CDR2 FQNEAQ (reference sequence). This CDR3 has 16 residues. The CDR3 sequence: CASSLVGTSEADTQYF. CDR3 coding DNA: TGTGCCAGCAGCTTAGTTGGGACTAGCGAGGCAGATACGCAGTATTTT.